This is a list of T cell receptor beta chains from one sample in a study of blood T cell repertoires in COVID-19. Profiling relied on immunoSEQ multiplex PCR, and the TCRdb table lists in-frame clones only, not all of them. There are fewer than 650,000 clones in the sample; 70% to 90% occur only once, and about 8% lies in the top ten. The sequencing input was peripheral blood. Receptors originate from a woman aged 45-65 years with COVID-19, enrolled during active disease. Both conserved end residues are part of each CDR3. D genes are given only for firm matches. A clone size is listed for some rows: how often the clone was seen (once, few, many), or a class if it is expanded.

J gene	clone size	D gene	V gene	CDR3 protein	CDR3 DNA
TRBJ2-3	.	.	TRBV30	CAWSVRRGRSSSDTQYF	TGTGCCTGGAGTGTGAGAAGGGGTCGGAGTTCATCAGATACGCAGTATTTT
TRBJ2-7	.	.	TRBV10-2	CASSDGDFEQYF	TGCGCCAGCAGTGATGGAGATTTCGAGCAGTACTTC
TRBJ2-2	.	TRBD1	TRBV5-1	CASSLSLGTGGLGELFF	TGCGCCAGCAGCTTGTCCCTCGGGACAGGGGGCCTCGGGGAGCTGTTTTTT
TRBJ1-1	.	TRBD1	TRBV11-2	CASSFDRVSTEAFF	TGTGCCAGCAGCTTTGACAGGGTGTCCACTGAAGCTTTCTTT
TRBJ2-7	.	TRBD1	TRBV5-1	CASSLDGQGPSREQYF	TGCGCCAGCAGCTTGGACGGACAGGGCCCATCCCGCGAGCAGTACTTC
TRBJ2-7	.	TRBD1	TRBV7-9	CASSSTGGVSYEQYF	TGTGCCAGCAGCTCCACAGGGGGCGTATCCTACGAGCAGTACTTC
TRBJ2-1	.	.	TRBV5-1	CASRGTLGGNEQFF	TGCGCCAGCAGGGGAACCCTGGGCGGGAATGAGCAGTTCTTC
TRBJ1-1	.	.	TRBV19	CASSISTRSTEAFF	TGTGCCAGTAGTATCTCTACTAGATCCACTGAAGCTTTCTTT
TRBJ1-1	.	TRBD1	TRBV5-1	CASSATGAEAFF	TGCGCCAGCAGCGCGACAGGGGCTGAAGCTTTCTTT
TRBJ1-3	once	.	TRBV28	CASSLRSSGNTIYF	TGTGCCAGCAGTCTCAGGTCCTCTGGAAACACCATATATTTT
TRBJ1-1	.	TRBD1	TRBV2	CASSVQGATEAFF	TGTGCCAGCAGTGTACAGGGGGCGACTGAAGCTTTCTTT
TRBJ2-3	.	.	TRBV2	CASSGQSRTDTQYF	TGTGCCAGCAGTGGACAGAGTCGCACAGATACGCAGTATTTT
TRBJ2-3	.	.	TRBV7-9	CASSLGGPTDTQYF	TGTGCCAGCAGCTTAGGGGGCCCCACAGATACGCAGTATTTT
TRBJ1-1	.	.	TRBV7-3	CASSPSPNTEAFF	TGTGCCAGCAGCCCCTCCCCGAACACTGAAGCTTTCTTT
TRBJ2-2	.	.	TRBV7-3	CASSTTGNTGELFF	TGTGCCAGCAGTACTACAGGGAACACCGGGGAGCTGTTTTTT
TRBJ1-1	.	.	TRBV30	CAAGRAEAFF	TGTGCCGCCGGGAGGGCTGAAGCTTTCTTT
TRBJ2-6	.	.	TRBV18	CASSPSTGANVLTF	TGTGCCAGCTCACCATCCACTGGGGCCAACGTCCTGACTTTC
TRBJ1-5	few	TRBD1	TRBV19	CASSMGGQKPQHF	TGTGCCAGTAGTATGGGGGGACAGAAGCCCCAGCATTTT
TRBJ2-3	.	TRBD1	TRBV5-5	CASSATGDTQYF	TGTGCCAGCAGCGCGACAGGGGATACGCAGTATTTT
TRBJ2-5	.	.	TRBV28	CASSFPGGETQYF	TGTGCCAGCAGTTTCCCAGGGGGGGAGACCCAGTACTTC
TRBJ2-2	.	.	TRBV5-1	CASTLGDLGTGELFF	TGCGCCAGCACCCTAGGGGATTTAGGCACCGGGGAGCTGTTTTTT
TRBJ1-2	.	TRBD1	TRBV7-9	CASSSTGGAGYGYTF	TGTGCCAGCAGCTCCACAGGGGGCGCAGGCTATGGCTACACCTTC
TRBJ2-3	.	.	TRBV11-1	CASSWGRGTDTQYF	TGTGCCAGCAGCTGGGGCCGGGGGACAGATACGCAGTATTTT
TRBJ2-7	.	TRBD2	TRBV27	CASSTFLSGGLSYEQYF	TGTGCCAGCAGTACCTTCCTTAGCGGGGGACTCTCCTACGAGCAGTACTTC
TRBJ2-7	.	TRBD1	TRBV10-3	CAIRADRVDYEQYF	TGTGCCATCAGGGCGGACAGGGTGGACTACGAGCAGTACTTC
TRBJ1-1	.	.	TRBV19	CASSPMTRGTEAFF	TGTGCCAGTAGTCCTATGACAAGGGGCACTGAAGCTTTCTTT
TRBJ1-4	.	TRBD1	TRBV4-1	CASSQQGVATNEKLFF	TGCGCCAGCAGCCAGCAGGGGGTTGCAACTAATGAAAAACTGTTTTTT
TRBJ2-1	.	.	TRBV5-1	CASVLADEQFF	TGCGCCAGCGTCCTAGCCGATGAGCAGTTCTTC
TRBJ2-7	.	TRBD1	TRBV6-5	CASRRSKRGPYEQYF	TGTGCCAGCAGAAGGAGTAAAAGGGGGCCCTACGAGCAGTACTTC
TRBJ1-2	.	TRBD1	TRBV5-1	CASSSGQGANYGYTF	TGCGCCAGCAGCTCGGGACAGGGGGCGAACTATGGCTACACCTTC
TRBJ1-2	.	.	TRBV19	CASSQDYGYTF	TGTGCCAGTAGCCAGGACTATGGCTACACCTTC
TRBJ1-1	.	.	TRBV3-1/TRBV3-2	CASSQGRVGVGAFF	TGTGCCAGCAGCCAAGGCAGGGTAGGGGTCGGAGCTTTCTTT
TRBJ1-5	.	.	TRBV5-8	CASQAGGNQPQHF	TGTGCCAGTCAGGCAGGGGGCAATCAGCCCCAGCATTTT
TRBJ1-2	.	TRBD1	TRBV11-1	CASSLGQGYGYTF	TGTGCCAGCAGCTTGGGACAGGGGTATGGCTACACCTTC
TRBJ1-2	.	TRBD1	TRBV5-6	CASSWSGGEEDYGYTF	TGTGCCAGCAGCTGGTCAGGGGGCGAGGAGGACTATGGCTACACCTTC
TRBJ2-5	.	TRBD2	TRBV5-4	CASSLASGGGETQYF	TGTGCCAGCAGCTTAGCTAGCGGGGGAGGAGAGACCCAGTACTTC
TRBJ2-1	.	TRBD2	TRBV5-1	CASSASSGGAREQFF	TGCGCCAGCAGCGCCTCTAGCGGGGGGGCCAGAGAGCAGTTCTTC
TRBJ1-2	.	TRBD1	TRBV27	CASRPGQRNYGYTF	TGTGCCAGCAGGCCGGGACAGCGCAACTATGGCTACACCTTC
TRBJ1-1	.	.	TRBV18	CASSPRQVGTDTEAFF	TGTGCCAGCTCCCCTCGACAGGTGGGGACGGACACTGAAGCTTTCTTT
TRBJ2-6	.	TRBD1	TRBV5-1	CASSSGGTGANVLTF	TGCGCCAGCAGCTCAGGGGGTACTGGGGCCAACGTCCTGACTTTC
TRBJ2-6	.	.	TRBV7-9	CASSFVGANVLTF	TGTGCCAGCAGCTTCGTAGGGGCCAACGTCCTGACTTTC
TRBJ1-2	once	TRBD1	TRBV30	CAWSFTGTDGYTF	TGTGCCTGGAGTTTTACCGGGACAGATGGCTACACCTTC
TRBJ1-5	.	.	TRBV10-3	CAAGAALARNQPQHF	TGTGCTGCCGGGGCAGCTCTAGCGCGGAATCAGCCCCAGCATTTT
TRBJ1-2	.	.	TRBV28	CASNYIGGLDGYTF	TGTGCCAGCAATTATATTGGGGGGTTGGATGGCTACACCTTC
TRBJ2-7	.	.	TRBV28	CASIGQGAHEQYF	TGTGCCAGCATTGGGCAGGGCGCCCACGAGCAGTACTTC
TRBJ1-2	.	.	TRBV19	CASRDRNYGYTF	TGTGCCAGTAGGGACAGAAACTATGGCTACACCTTC
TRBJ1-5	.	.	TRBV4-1	CASSQVDMGLSNQPQHF	TGCGCCAGCAGCCAAGTTGATATGGGGCTAAGCAATCAGCCCCAGCATTTT
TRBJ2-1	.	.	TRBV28	CASRFTIPPREQFF	TGTGCCAGCAGGTTCACTATTCCCCCGCGAGAGCAGTTCTTC
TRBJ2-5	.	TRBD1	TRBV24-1	CATRGQTQETQYF	TGTGCCACCCGGGGACAGACGCAAGAGACCCAGTACTTC
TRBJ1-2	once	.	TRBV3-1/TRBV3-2	CASSQERGTLYGYTF	TGTGCCAGCAGCCAAGAAAGAGGGACACTCTATGGCTACACCTTC
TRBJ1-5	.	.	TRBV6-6	CASVLGAGDQPQHF	TGTGCCAGCGTCTTGGGGGCTGGGGATCAGCCCCAGCATTTT
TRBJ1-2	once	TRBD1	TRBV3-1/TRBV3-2	CASSQDGPGQLNYGYTF	TGTGCCAGCAGCCAAGACGGACCGGGACAGTTAAACTATGGCTACACCTTC
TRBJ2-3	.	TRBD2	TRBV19	CASSIEAGGHTDTQYF	TGTGCCAGTAGTATAGAGGCGGGGGGGCATACAGATACGCAGTATTTT
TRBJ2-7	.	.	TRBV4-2	CASSLDGLTYEQYF	TGTGCCAGCAGCCTAGACGGACTGACCTACGAGCAGTACTTC
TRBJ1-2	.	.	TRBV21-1	CASSKEAGHTNYGYTF	TGTGCCAGCAGCAAAGAAGCGGGGCACACTAACTATGGCTACACCTTC
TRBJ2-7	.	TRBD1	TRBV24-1	CATSRGRGPDEQYF	TGTGCCACCTCGAGAGGCAGGGGGCCGGACGAGCAGTACTTC
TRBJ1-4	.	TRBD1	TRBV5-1	CASSSWTGNATNEKLFF	TGCGCCAGCAGCTCTTGGACAGGGAACGCAACTAATGAAAAACTGTTTTTT
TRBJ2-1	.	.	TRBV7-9	CASSLVSSTKLYNEQFF	TGTGCCAGCAGCTTAGTTAGTTCGACAAAGCTTTACAATGAGCAGTTCTTC
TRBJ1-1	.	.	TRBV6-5	CASSYPLRGMNTEAFF	TGTGCCAGCAGTTACCCCCTCCGGGGGATGAACACTGAAGCTTTCTTT
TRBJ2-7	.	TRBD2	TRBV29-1	CSVETSGARSEQYF	TGCAGCGTGGAGACTAGCGGGGCGCGGAGCGAGCAGTACTTC